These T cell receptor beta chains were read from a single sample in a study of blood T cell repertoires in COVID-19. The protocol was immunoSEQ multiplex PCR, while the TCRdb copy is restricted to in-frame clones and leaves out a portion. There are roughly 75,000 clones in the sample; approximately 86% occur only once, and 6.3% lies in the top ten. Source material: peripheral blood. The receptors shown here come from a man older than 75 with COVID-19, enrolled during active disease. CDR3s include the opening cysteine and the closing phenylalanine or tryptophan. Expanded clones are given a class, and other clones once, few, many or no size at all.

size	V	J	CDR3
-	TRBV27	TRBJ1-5	CASSLGTGNQPQHF
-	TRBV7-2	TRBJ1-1	CASRYSGRNTEAFF
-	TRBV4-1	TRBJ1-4	CASSQAQGANEKLFF
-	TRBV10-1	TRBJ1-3	CVRIRGLAGNTIYF
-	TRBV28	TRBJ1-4	CASTLTRNNEKLFF
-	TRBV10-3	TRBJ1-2	CAISEQDYGYTF
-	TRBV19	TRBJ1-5	CASSLVTSRAGVHQPQHF
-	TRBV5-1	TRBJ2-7	CASRRRVGGSGASYEQYF
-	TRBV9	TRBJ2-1	CASSVAAGRNEQFF
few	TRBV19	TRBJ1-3	CATRKPGGLGNTIYF
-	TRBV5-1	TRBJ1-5	CASSLWDSSDQPQHF
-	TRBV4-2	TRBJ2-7	CASSQTSGASYEQYF
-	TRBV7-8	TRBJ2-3	CASSLTRVLDTQYF
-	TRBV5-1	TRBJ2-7	CASSFLRDNYEQYF
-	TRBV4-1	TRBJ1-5	CASSQEEKHPQHF
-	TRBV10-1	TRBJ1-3	CASSEIAGVSGNTIYF
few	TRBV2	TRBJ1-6	CASSLYTGESSPLHF
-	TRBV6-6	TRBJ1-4	CASTDRTNEKLFF
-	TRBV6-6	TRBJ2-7	CASTPDRATSYEQYF
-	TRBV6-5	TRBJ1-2	CASRVQGAQDYGYTF
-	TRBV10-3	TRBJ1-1	CAITRQGLNTEAFF
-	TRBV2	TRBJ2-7	CASSEAPLAGGRYEQYF
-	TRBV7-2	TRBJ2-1	CASSTLPGLAIEQFF
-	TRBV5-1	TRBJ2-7	CASSSGQEASHEQYF
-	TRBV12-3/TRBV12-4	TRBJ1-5	CASSFNRNQPQHF
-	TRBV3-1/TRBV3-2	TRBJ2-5	CASSQAPDGGQYF
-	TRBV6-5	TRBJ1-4	CASSYSRAVGNEKLFF
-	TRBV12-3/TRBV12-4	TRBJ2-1	CASSPRTGGEQFF
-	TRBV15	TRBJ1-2	CATRTRTGGSYGYTF
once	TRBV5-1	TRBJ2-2	CASRPGLAGGPTGELFF
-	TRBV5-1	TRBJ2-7	CASSFGGSSYEQYF
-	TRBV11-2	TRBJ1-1	CASSPMDRGETEAFF
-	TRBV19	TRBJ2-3	CASSMGSGGDTQYF
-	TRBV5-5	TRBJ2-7	CASSLSATQDEQYF
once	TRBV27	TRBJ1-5	CASSLRTIDSNQPQHF
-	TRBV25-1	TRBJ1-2	CASSTTTRAGYGYTF
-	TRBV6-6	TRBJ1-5	CASSYRPGGGDQPQHF
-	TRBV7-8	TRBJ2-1	CASSLAWAGRGYNEQFF